A single sample gave rise to the 24 T cell receptor beta chains below, sequenced in a study of blood T cells in healthy people across ages. A sample-barcoded 5' primer and a J-beta primer mix were used in a second PCR of about 7 to 12 cycles. TCRdb re-derived calls from the 5' RACE reads in MiXCR, one entry per CDR3 protein. The sample contains around 1,000,000 distinct CDR3 sequences, around 25% of which appear only once. This same sample was also taken into another study, of T cells of mothers and their children.

Sequencing was performed on blood. The receptors come from a girl aged 2 to 10 in good health.

The rearrangement uses TRBV18 and TRBJ2-3; D is unresolved. Germline CDR1 is KGHSH and CDR2 is LQKENI. The CDR3 has 14 residues. V lost 3 bases and J 2 bases, leaving 9 bases between the germline ends. CDR3 coding DNA: TGTGCCAGCTCACCTTCGGGCCACACAGATACGCAGTATTTT. Residues: CASSPSGHTDTQYF.

The table lists this clonotype with many counts. The genes are TRBV7-3 and TRBJ2-1; a possible D gene is TRBD2 (6 bases). Between the trimmed V and J ends, which lost 4 bases and 3 bases, there was a span of 13 bases. CDR3 size: 15 residues. Per the germline V gene, CDR1 is SGHTA and CDR2 is FQGTGA. The chain's CDR3 is CASSSAAGNYNEQFF. The CDR3, as DNA: TGTGCCAGCAGCTCCGCCGCGGGGAACTACAATGAGCAGTTCTTC.

This clonotype was counted only a few times. This chain joins TRBV12-3 or TRBV12-4 and TRBJ2-1; no reliable D call. This CDR3 comprises 13 residues. Between the trimmed V and J ends, which lost 3 bases and 7 bases, there was a span of 10 bases. CDR3 loop: CASSFLSRNEQFF. In DNA, the CDR3 is TGTGCCAGCAGTTTTCTATCCCGGAATGAGCAGTTCTTC.

The chain recombines TRBV27 with TRBJ2-5; 9 bases line up with TRBD2. The assigned J gene may be wrong: the sequence end matches TRBJ2-7 better. In germline, CDR1 is MNHEY, CDR2 SMNVEV (reference sequence). The CDR3 is 16 amino acids. The CDR3 DNA follows: TGTGCCAGCAGTTACCTAGCGGGGAGCGGTACCTACGAGCAGTACTTC. This encodes CASSYLAGSGTYEQYF.

The chain has TRBV11-3 and TRBJ2-3; D not certain. Deletions cut 5 bases from V and 6 bases from J, with 9 bases between. CDR1 and CDR2 (germline): SGHNT, YENEEA. The CDR3 contains 12 residues. The CDR3 sequence: CASSASLDTQYF. CDR3 bases: TGTGCCAGCAGCGCAAGCCTGGATACGCAGTATTTT.

The chain joins TRBV7-6 to TRBJ2-5, with TRBD1 matching 10 bases. The DNA end favors TRBJ2-1, so the J call may be wrong. The germline gives CDR1 SGHVS, CDR2 FNYEAQ. The CDR3 is 17 residues long. The CDR3 nucleotides read TGTGCCAGCAGCTCTCAACTAGGACAGGGGGTAGGTGATGAGCAGTTCTTC. The encoded protein is CASSSQLGQGVGDEQFF.

The V and J genes are TRBV3-1 and TRBJ1-5; no clear D. This CDR3 spans 14 amino acids. Germline V gene lookup returns CDR1 LGHDT and CDR2 YNNKEL (reference sequence). V lost 0 bases to trimming and J lost 4 bases, with 7 bases between them. The CDR3 loop reads CASSQDVTNQPQHF. In DNA, the CDR3 is TGTGCCAGCAGCCAAGATGTGACGAATCAGCCCCAGCATTTT.

V gene TRBV5-1 combines with J gene TRBJ2-2; D call uncertain. CDR1 is SGHRS, CDR2 YFSETQ, per germline. This CDR3 has 15 residues. Trimming cost V 2 bases and J 1 base, with 9 bases left between them. Here the CDR3 reads CASSLDLRNTGELFF. The CDR3 bases are TGCGCCAGCAGCTTAGATCTGAGGAACACCGGGGAGCTGTTTTTT.

The chain links TRBV28 to TRBJ1-4, with D uncertain. The CDR3 runs to 15 residues. The V gene's germline CDR1 is MDHEN and CDR2 SYDVKM. Trimming shortened V by 5 bases and J by 8 bases, and 18 bases separated the two germline ends. The CDR3 region has the DNA TGTGCCAGCAGTCCCGCCGGAGGAGAGAGGGAAAAACTGTTTTTT. Its translation is CASSPAGGEREKLFF.

This clonotype appeared a few times. The chain joins TRBV4-2 to TRBJ2-5; D not certain. TRBJ2-1 explains the end of the DNA better; the J call may be wrong. Germline V gene lookup returns CDR1 LGHNA and CDR2 YNFKEQ. The CDR3 is 14 amino acids. CDR3 protein: CASSQDRLGNEQFF. DNA of the CDR3: TGTGCCAGCAGCCAAGATCGGTTGGGCAATGAGCAGTTCTTC.

This clonotype came up a few times. The chain carries TRBV12-5 and TRBJ1-1; maybe TRBD1 (5 bases). Germline V gene data show CDR1 as LGHNT and CDR2 as FRNRAP. Trimming cost V 5 bases and J 4 bases, with 11 bases left between them. CDR3 length: 13 residues. DNA of the CDR3: TGTGCTAGTGGTCCCCGGGGGGTCACTGAAGCTTTCTTT. Translated: CASGPRGVTEAFF.

The chain joins TRBV12-3 or TRBV12-4 to TRBJ2-5; maybe TRBD1 (6 bases). The CDR3 has 18 amino acids. Deletions cut 4 bases from V and 0 bases from J, with 21 bases between. The CDR3 loop is CASSSNLNRADYQETQYF. DNA for the CDR3: TGTGCCAGCAGTTCCAACTTAAACAGGGCAGATTACCAAGAGACCCAGTACTTC.

The table lists this clonotype with a few counts. The chain is built from TRBV20-1 and TRBJ2-5; D not certain. V lost 3 bases, J lost 3 bases, and 17 bases lay in between. This CDR3 region has 15 residues. CDR1 and CDR2 (germline): DFQATT, SNEGSKA (reference sequence). The CDR3 loop reads CSASWASSAEETQYF. The DNA for the CDR3 is TGCAGTGCTAGCTGGGCCAGTTCCGCCGAAGAGACCCAGTACTTC.

This clonotype was counted between two and nine times. The chain uses TRBV11-2 and TRBJ2-5, with 10 bases identical to TRBD2. V lost 4 bases to trimming and J lost 2 bases; unmatched junction nucleotides: 7. Germline lookup yields CDR1 SGHAT and CDR2 FQNNGV. CDR3 length: 16 amino acids. The CDR3 protein is CASSYLLAGLQETQYF. CDR3 nucleotide sequence: TGTGCCAGCAGCTACTTACTAGCGGGATTACAAGAGACCCAGTACTTC.

The chain combines TRBV12-3 or TRBV12-4 with TRBJ2-1; 11 bases map to TRBD2. Losses at the gene ends were 6 bases for V and 7 bases for J; bases not matched to a gene: 14. CDR3 length: 17 amino acids. This CDR3 is CASSHKLAGGVWNEQFF. The CDR3 DNA reads TGTGCCAGCAGCCATAAATTAGCGGGAGGGGTATGGAATGAGCAGTTCTTC.

The rearrangement links TRBV19 to TRBJ1-4; no definite D call. The germline V and J ends were trimmed by 6 bases and 4 bases, with 12 bases remaining between them. Germline CDR1 LNHDA, CDR2 SQIVND (reference sequence). There are 14 residues in the CDR3. This CDR3 is CASSVGFLNEKLFF. CDR3 coding DNA: TGTGCCAGTAGCGTCGGGTTCCTTAATGAAAAACTGTTTTTT.

This clonotype was observed a handful of times. The V and J genes are TRBV20-1 and TRBJ2-5; 10 bases agree with TRBD2. This CDR3 region has 15 residues. Germline-derived CDR1 and CDR2 are DFQATT and SNEGSKA (reference sequence). The J segment lost 4 bases and the V segment lost 6 bases, leaving 11 bases of the junction unmatched. The CDR3 protein is CSAGAGGPSGETQYF. CDR3 bases: TGCAGTGCCGGAGCGGGAGGGCCCTCGGGAGAGACCCAGTACTTC.

This clonotype turned up a few times. The chain has TRBV7-2 and TRBJ2-7; D ambiguous. The CDR3 loop spans 15 amino acids. The V end was cut by 0 bases, the J end by 0 bases, with 9 bases between. CDR1 SGHTA and CDR2 FQGNSA come from the germline V gene. The CDR3 bases are TGTGCCAGCAGCTTAGCCAACCCCCTCTCCTACGAGCAGTACTTC. Encoded protein: CASSLANPLSYEQYF. Using reference TRBV7-2 and TRBJ2-7 for the parts outside the CDR3, the full variable domain is GAGVSQSPSNKVTEKGKDVELRCDPISGHTALYWYRQSLGQGLEFLIYFQGNSAPDKSGLPSDRFSAERTGGSVSTLTIQRTQQEDSAVYLCASSLANPLSYEQYFGPGTRLTVT.

Details on this clonotype: An end of the junction does not agree with germline; a read error may underlie this. The V call is TRBV28, the J call TRBJ2-7; D unresolved. Germline CDR1 MDHEN, CDR2 SYDVKM. CDR3 length: 11 amino acids. CDR3 protein: CAGSQDYEQYF. In nucleotides, the CDR3 is TGTGCCGGCAGTCAGGACTACGAGCAGTACTTC.

This clonotype was detected a few times. In DNA, the CDR3 is TGCAGCTTTACACACTCGAACACCGGGGAGCTGTTTTTT. Translated: CSFTHSNTGELFF. This chain uses TRBV29-1 with TRBJ2-2; no reliable D call. V lost 8 bases, J lost 0 bases, and 10 bases lay in between. The germline V gene encodes CDR1 SQVTM and CDR2 ANQGSEA. CDR3 length: 13 residues.

This clonotype was detected a few times. This sequence joins TRBV25-1 and TRBJ2-1; D uncertain. The J call may not be correct, given that the DNA end is closer to TRBJ2-7. Per the germline V gene, CDR1 is MGHDK and CDR2 is SYGVNS. The CDR3 is made up of 11 amino acids. Here the CDR3 DNA reads TGTGCCAGCACCCAGTTGACAGAGCAGTACTTC. Translating gives CASTQLTEQYF.

This clonotype turned up a few times. In nucleotides, the CDR3 is TGCGCCAGCAGCCAAGATCAGGGGACACCCTACGAGCAGTACTTC. Protein product: CASSQDQGTPYEQYF. The genes are TRBV4-3 and TRBJ2-7; D is possibly TRBD1 (6 bases). This CDR3 is 15 amino acids long. The germline V gene encodes CDR1 LGHNA and CDR2 YSLEER. Trimming shortened V by 0 bases and J by 2 bases, and 11 bases separated the two germline ends.

This sequence joins TRBV4-3 and TRBJ2-2; TRBD2 is a possible D gene (7 bases). This CDR3 contains 17 residues. Trimming pared 0 bases from V and 3 bases from J, leaving 14 bases between. Per germline, CDR1 LGHNA and CDR2 YSLEER. CDR3 DNA: TGCGCCAGCAGCCAAGATCCCGCGGGGGCGGACACCGGGGAGCTGTTTTTT. Its protein is CASSQDPAGADTGELFF.

The V and J genes are TRBV28 and TRBJ2-5; D gene ambiguous. Germline V lookup: CDR1 MDHEN, CDR2 SYDVKM. The length of the CDR3 is 12 residues. Trimming removed 5 bases at V and 5 bases at J, with 9 bases between. The chain's CDR3 is CASSNSRETQYF. The CDR3 DNA follows: TGTGCCAGCAGTAACAGTCGGGAGACCCAGTACTTC. Variable domain in full (rest from reference TRBV28 and TRBJ2-5): DVKVTQSSRYLVKRTGEKVFLECVQDMDHENMFWYRQDPGLGLRLIYFSYDVKMKEKGDIPEGYSVSREKKERFSLILESASTNQTSMYLCASSNSRETQYFGPGTRLLVL.